The rows below give T cell receptor beta chains drawn from one sample of a study of shared clonotypes between healthy human individuals. Profiling relied on immunoSEQ multiplex PCR, and the TCRdb table lists in-frame clones only, not all of them. The sample has under 130,000 clones, 65% to 75% seen once. Material: memory CD8+ T cells sorted from blood. These receptors all come from a woman aged 30 to 39 in good health. Both conserved end residues are part of each CDR3. A D gene is named only where the DNA matches it firmly. Clone size is shown for a subset of rows, as once, few, many or a class of expanded clone.

D	length	V	size	J	DNA	CDR3
TRBD2	16	TRBV28	once	TRBJ2-7	TGTGCCAGCAGTCAGCAGCTAGCGGGAGATGTCTACGAGCAGTACTTC	CASSQQLAGDVYEQYF
TRBD1	16	TRBV27	-	TRBJ1-5	TGTGCCAGCAGTTCGAGTTGGGGACAGGTGAATCAGCCCCAGCATTTT	CASSSSWGQVNQPQHF
-	14	TRBV7-2	few	TRBJ2-7	TGTGCCAGCAGCCCCGCCCGGGGGCTTTACGAGCAGTACTTC	CASSPARGLYEQYF
TRBD2	16	TRBV6-4	-	TRBJ2-1	TGTGCCAGCAGTGACTCGAGCGGGAGTGGGCACAATGAGCAGTTCTTC	CASSDSSGSGHNEQFF
TRBD1	13	TRBV5-4	-	TRBJ1-1	TGTGCCAGCAGCTTGGCCCGGGGACAGGGGTTAGTCTGG	CASSLARGQGLVW
-	17	TRBV18	-	TRBJ2-2	TGTGCCAGCTCTATACAGTCGGGGGTAGCGAGCACCGGGGAGCTGTTTTTT	CASSIQSGVASTGELFF
-	15	TRBV6-1	-	TRBJ2-2	TGTGCCAGCACCCCCGAGGGGATGAACACCGGGGAGCTGTTTTTT	CASTPEGMNTGELFF
TRBD2	16	TRBV5-1	-	TRBJ2-2	TGCGCCAGCAGCTCGGGGGGGCGTAGGAGGACCGGGGAGCTGTTTTTT	CASSSGGRRRTGELFF
-	13	TRBV28	-	TRBJ1-2	TGTGCCAGCAGTCAATCGGACAGATATGGCTACACCTTC	CASSQSDRYGYTF
TRBD1	15	TRBV28	-	TRBJ1-2	TGTGCCACCACCCCCCTCGGGACAGGGGGCTATGGCTACACCTTC	CATTPLGTGGYGYTF
TRBD1	18	TRBV5-1	many	TRBJ2-3	TGCGCCAGCAGCTTGGCCGGAAGTAGGACAGGGATGACAGATACGCAGTATTTT	CASSLAGSRTGMTDTQYF
-	14	TRBV27	few	TRBJ1-3	TGTGCCAGCAGTTTATCGGGCTCTGGAAACACCATATATTTT	CASSLSGSGNTIYF
-	13	TRBV15	-	TRBJ2-1	TGTGCCACCAGCAGAGGGCCGGGGACTGAGCAGTTCTTC	CATSRGPGTEQFF
-	15	TRBV7-7	-	TRBJ2-1	TGTGCCAGCAGCGTGGGGCGGGCGTCCTACAATGAGCAGTTCTTC	CASSVGRASYNEQFF
TRBD2	16	TRBV7-8	-	TRBJ2-7	TGTGCCAGCAGCCATATATGGGGACTAGCGTTCTACGAGCAGTACTTC	CASSHIWGLAFYEQYF
-	13	TRBV28	-	TRBJ2-7	TGTGCCAGCGCCTGGGGCTCGACCGGCGAGCAGTACTTC	CASAWGSTGEQYF
-	13	TRBV7-9	-	TRBJ1-1	TGTGCCAGCAACCCGAGGACGAACACTGAAGCTTTCTTT	CASNPRTNTEAFF
-	15	TRBV7-9	-	TRBJ2-7	TGTGCCAGCAGCTTCTTTACCGGGTCCCCCTACGAGCAGTACTTC	CASSFFTGSPYEQYF
TRBD1	11	TRBV14	-	TRBJ1-2	TGTGCCAGCACCGACAGGGGGCCCTGTAGCTTC	CASTDRGPCSF
-	14	TRBV29-1	-	TRBJ2-1	TGCAGCGTGGACACCGGGACTGGTTACAATGAGCAGTTCTTC	CSVDTGTGYNEQFF
-	14	TRBV5-1	-	TRBJ2-7	TGCGCCAGCAGCTTGTACTCGAGCTCCTACGAGCAGTACTTC	CASSLYSSSYEQYF
-	15	TRBV11-1	-	TRBJ2-7	TGTGCCAGCAGCTCCCTCCCGGGGCCTGCCTACGAGCAGTACTTC	CASSSLPGPAYEQYF
-	14	TRBV29-1	-	TRBJ1-1	TGCAGCGCCGGGTTGTATGGTGGGGACACTGAAGCTTTCTTT	CSAGLYGGDTEAFF
-	15	TRBV9	-	TRBJ1-1	TGTGCCAGCAGCGTAGTTCCCCGGGGATCCACTGAAGCTTTCTTT	CASSVVPRGSTEAFF
TRBD1	15	TRBV9	-	TRBJ2-2	TGTGCCAGCAGCGCCTCGACAGGGTTGTTCGGGGAGCTGTTTTTT	CASSASTGLFGELFF
-	15	TRBV7-5	-	TRBJ2-7	TGTGTCAGAAGCTTAAAGACTAGCGGAACCTACGAGCAGTACTTC	CVRSLKTSGTYEQYF
-	14	TRBV10-3	-	TRBJ1-2	TGTGCCATCAGTGAGTTCGGGGGCCCCTATGGCTACACCTTC	CAISEFGGPYGYTF
-	14	TRBV4-1	-	TRBJ1-1	TGCGCCAGCAGCCAAGATTGGAGGGTCACTGAAGCTTTCTTT	CASSQDWRVTEAFF
-	16	TRBV27	-	TRBJ2-1	TGTGCCAGCAGTTTAGAACGGGAGAGGCCTGTGAATGAGCAGTTCTTC	CASSLERERPVNEQFF
-	15	TRBV5-1	-	TRBJ1-1	TGCGCCAGCAGCCAACTACAGGGTGTGAACACTGAAGCTTTCTTT	CASSQLQGVNTEAFF
-	12	TRBV12-5	many	TRBJ2-1	TGTGCTAGTGGTCCGGGGGCGGGGGAGCAGTTCTTC	CASGPGAGEQFF
TRBD1	16	TRBV11-2	-	TRBJ2-1	TGTGCCAGCAGTCAGAGGGCGGACAGGGGATACAATGAGCAGTTCTTC	CASSQRADRGYNEQFF
TRBD2	16	TRBV10-3	once	TRBJ2-7	TGTGCCATCAGTGAGTCGCTAGCGGGGTCCTCCTACGAGCAGTACTTC	CAISESLAGSSYEQYF
-	16	TRBV7-6	-	TRBJ2-1	TGTGCCAGCAGCCACACACCCGATAGCTCCTACAATGAGCAGTTCTTC	CASSHTPDSSYNEQFF
-	14	TRBV19	-	TRBJ2-5	TGTGCCAGTAGTCCAGGACAGTTACAAGAGACCCAGTACTTC	CASSPGQLQETQYF
-	17	TRBV19	-	TRBJ1-1	TGTGCCAGTAGTATAGATGGGACGGAAGGAATGAACACTGAAGCTTTCTTT	CASSIDGTEGMNTEAFF
-	13	TRBV19	-	TRBJ1-1	TGTGCCAGCAGTTTAAGCCCCTTAACTGAAGCTTTCTTT	CASSLSPLTEAFF
TRBD2	20	TRBV10-3	-	TRBJ2-2	TGTGCCATCAGTGTATCCGGGACGCCACTAGCGGGATGTTGCACCGGGGAGCTGTTTTTT	CAISVSGTPLAGCCTGELFF
-	13	TRBV4-1	few	TRBJ2-7	TGCGCCAGCAGCCCCCTACTTTTCTACGAGCAGTACTTC	CASSPLLFYEQYF
TRBD1	14	TRBV5-1	few	TRBJ2-7	TGCGCCAGCAGCTTCGGACAGGGGAGGGTTAGGCAGTACTTC	CASSFGQGRVRQYF
-	17	TRBV23-1	-	TRBJ2-4	TGCGCCAGCAGTCAATCTCTTGGGTACGACGACAAAAACATTCAGTACTTC	CASSQSLGYDDKNIQYF
-	16	TRBV6-5	-	TRBJ2-1	TGTGCCAGCAGTTACGGGTTTCTTACCCGCTACAATGAGCAGTTCTTC	CASSYGFLTRYNEQFF
TRBD1	13	TRBV6-1	-	TRBJ1-1	TGTGCCAGCAGCGACAGGGGGCAAATTGAAGCTTTCTTT	CASSDRGQIEAFF
TRBD2	14	TRBV2	few	TRBJ2-7	TGTGCCAGCAGACTAGCGGGAGGCAGGTACGAGCAGTACTTC	CASRLAGGRYEQYF
TRBD1	14	TRBV5-4	-	TRBJ1-1	TGTGCCAGCAGGGATGGGACAGTAAACACTGAAGCTTTCTTT	CASRDGTVNTEAFF
-	12	TRBV28	-	TRBJ2-7	TGTGCCAGCAGTTGGCGGGTCTACGAGCAGTACTTC	CASSWRVYEQYF
-	15	TRBV6-1	few	TRBJ1-5	TGTGCCAGCAGTGAAGAAGTGGCAGGGATACAGCCCCAGCATTTT	CASSEEVAGIQPQHF